These T cell receptor beta chains were read from a single sample in a study of blood T cell repertoires in COVID-19. Only in-frame clones appear in the TCRdb table, and some are missing; sequencing was by immunoSEQ multiplex PCR. The sample includes hundreds of thousands of clones, around 86% of them seen just once. The specimen sequenced was PBMCs or T cells enriched from blood (not recorded which). These receptors came from a woman aged 50 to 60 who had recovered from COVID-19. Both conserved end residues are part of each CDR3. A D gene is named only where the DNA matches it firmly. Some rows have no size entry. The others give once, few or many, or a class for an expanded clone.

TRBJ1-2 TRBV6-5 13 NA TRBD1 TGTGCCAGCAGGACAGGGGGCCGGTATGGCTACACCTTC CASRTGGRYGYTF
TRBJ1-3 TRBV5-1 14 NA NA TGCGCCAGCAGCTTGGACATCTCTGGAAACACCATATATTTT CASSLDISGNTIYF
TRBJ1-1 TRBV30 16 once NA TGTGCCTGGAGTGACCCCCTGAGGCAGTTGAACACTGAAGCTTTCTTT CAWSDPLRQLNTEAFF
TRBJ2-1 TRBV3-1/TRBV3-2 14 NA NA TGTGCCAGCAGCCTACTTTCAGCGGGCAATGAGCAGTTCTTC CASSLLSAGNEQFF
TRBJ1-4 TRBV4-1 15 NA TRBD1 TGCGCCAGCAGCTTCCGGACAGGGCCAAATGAAAAACTGTTTTTT CASSFRTGPNEKLFF
TRBJ1-6 TRBV30 15 few NA TGTGCCTGGACCGGCCGGGTAGCCTATAATTCACCCCTCCACTTT CAWTGRVAYNSPLHF
TRBJ2-7 TRBV28 17 NA NA TGTGCCAGCAGTTCGACAGGATTAGCGGGTACGCCCTACGAGCAGTACTTC CASSSTGLAGTPYEQYF
TRBJ1-6 TRBV7-9 15 NA NA TGTGCCAGCAGCTTAATGACAAGCTGGGATTCACCCCTCCACTTT CASSLMTSWDSPLHF
TRBJ2-7 TRBV12-3/TRBV12-4 13 NA TRBD2 TGTGCCAGCAGTTTTCAGCGGGGGCAGGAGCAGTACTTC CASSFQRGQEQYF
TRBJ2-3 TRBV4-1 16 NA NA TGCGCCAGCAGCCAAGAGGCCCAGCGACGCACAGATACGCAGTATTTT CASSQEAQRRTDTQYF
TRBJ2-4 TRBV28 15 few TRBD1 TGTGCCAGCAGTTTCGGACAGGGGGCAGTAAACATTCAGTACTTC CASSFGQGAVNIQYF
TRBJ2-5 TRBV18 15 few NA TGTGCCAGCTCACCACCGGGGGGAAGCAGGGAGACCCAGTACTTC CASSPPGGSRETQYF
TRBJ2-1 TRBV5-1 16 NA NA TGCGCCAGCAGCTTCACACTGGGGCAGAGAAACAATGAGCAGTTCTTC CASSFTLGQRNNEQFF
TRBJ2-7 TRBV5-4 14 NA NA TGTGCCAGCAGCCTAAAGACTAGCTCCTACGAGCAGTACTTC CASSLKTSSYEQYF
TRBJ1-4 TRBV6-5 13 NA NA TGTGCCAGCAGTTACTCGATGAGGGAAAAACTGTTTTTT CASSYSMREKLFF
TRBJ1-5 TRBV30 14 few NA TGTGCCTGGAGTGACAAGTACAAGAATCAGCCCCAGCATTTT CAWSDKYKNQPQHF
TRBJ1-5 TRBV7-2 16 NA TRBD1 TGTGCCAGCAGCCCGTCGGGACAGCATAGCAATCAGCCCCAGCATTTT CASSPSGQHSNQPQHF
TRBJ1-2 TRBV27 13 NA NA TGTGCCAGCAGCCCTTCAGGGAACTATGGCTACACCTTC CASSPSGNYGYTF
TRBJ2-1 TRBV14 16 NA NA TGTGCCAGCAGCCAAATACTAGCCTTATCCTACAATGAGCAGTTCTTC CASSQILALSYNEQFF
TRBJ2-2 TRBV7-9 16 NA NA TGTGCCAGAGTAGGGGGACCGGGACACGACACCGGGGAGCTGTTTTTT CARVGGPGHDTGELFF
TRBJ2-7 TRBV24-1 17 NA NA TGTGCCACCAGTGATTCGAAAAGGACAGCGACCGATTACGAGCAGTACTTC CATSDSKRTATDYEQYF
TRBJ2-1 TRBV18 15 once TRBD1 TGTGCCAGCTCACCACGACAGGGGGCTAGGAATGAGCAGTTCTTC CASSPRQGARNEQFF
TRBJ1-6 TRBV6-6 14 NA TRBD1 TGTGCCAGCAACTTTGACAGGGGATCTTCACCCCTCCACTTT CASNFDRGSSPLHF
TRBJ2-7 TRBV2 13 NA TRBD1 TGTGCCAGCAGTGCCGGGACAGCTACCGAGCAGTACTTC CASSAGTATEQYF
TRBJ2-7 TRBV20-1 11 NA NA TGCAGTGCTAGATACACGGGGGAGCAGTACTTC CSARYTGEQYF
TRBJ1-1 TRBV6-5 14 NA TRBD1 TGTGCCAGCAGCCTCAGGACAGGTTACACTGAAGCTTTCTTT CASSLRTGYTEAFF
TRBJ1-6 TRBV5-1 15 once NA TGCGCCAGCACCCGGATGGGGAGTGGTAATTCACCCCTCCACTTT CASTRMGSGNSPLHF
TRBJ2-1 TRBV9 17 NA TRBD2 TGTGCCAGCAGCCGACTAGCGGGAGGGAGCTCCTACAATGAGCAGTTCTTC CASSRLAGGSSYNEQFF
TRBJ2-3 TRBV30 16 NA TRBD2 TGTGCCTGGAGTCCAGGGGTGGGACTAGCGAGAGATACGCAGTATTTT CAWSPGVGLARDTQYF
TRBJ1-2 TRBV14 16 NA NA TGTGCCAGCAGCCCGGACGCGGGGGGCTGGGGCTATGGCTACACCTTC CASSPDAGGWGYGYTF
TRBJ1-2 TRBV4-1 16 NA TRBD1 TGCGCCAGCAGCCAAGATTTTAACAGGGGGCTCTATGGCTACACCTTC CASSQDFNRGLYGYTF
TRBJ2-7 TRBV7-3 17 NA TRBD2 TGTGCCAGCAGCTCCCAGGGACTAGCGGGAGGACGACTCGAGCAGTACTTC CASSSQGLAGGRLEQYF
TRBJ2-7 TRBV21-1 12 NA NA TGTGCCAGCAGCAAACTTGTCCCCGAGCAGTACTTC CASSKLVPEQYF
TRBJ2-3 TRBV7-2 15 NA TRBD2 TGTGCCAGCCGCCAATCAGCGGGGGGGGGCAGGACGCAGTATTTT CASRQSAGGGRTQYF
TRBJ2-1 TRBV15 16 NA TRBD1 TGTGCCACCAGCCAACGGGACAGCCTACCCTACAATGAGCAGTTCTTC CATSQRDSLPYNEQFF
TRBJ2-5 TRBV11-2 16 few NA TGTGCCAGCAGCTTTAGGCAGGGATATCTTCAAGAGACCCAGTACTTC CASSFRQGYLQETQYF
TRBJ1-2 TRBV7-9 14 NA TRBD1 TGTGCCAGCAGCTCGGGACAGGCGAACTATGGCTACACCTTC CASSSGQANYGYTF
TRBJ2-7 TRBV19 15 NA TRBD1 TGTGCCAGTAGCAACCGGGACAGAAGCTCCTACGAGCAGTACTTC CASSNRDRSSYEQYF
TRBJ1-3 TRBV7-2 14 NA NA TGTGCCAGCAGCCGTGCGGAAGCTGGAAACACCATATATTTT CASSRAEAGNTIYF
TRBJ1-2 TRBV4-1 13 NA NA TGCGCCAGCAGCCAAGACGATGGAGATGGCTACACCTTC CASSQDDGDGYTF
TRBJ1-1 TRBV11-3 15 NA NA TGTGCCAGCAGCTTAGGCCAGGGAAGTAACACTGAAGCTTTCTTT CASSLGQGSNTEAFF
TRBJ2-1 TRBV21-1 16 NA NA TGTGCCAGCAGCAAATGTCAGGGAAACTCCTACAATGAGCAGTTCTTC CASSKCQGNSYNEQFF
TRBJ1-1 TRBV5-5 15 NA TRBD1 TGTGCCAGCAGCTTGGAGACAGGGCTAGGGACTGAAGCTTTCTTT CASSLETGLGTEAFF
TRBJ1-6 TRBV6-1 18 few NA TGTGCCAGCAGTGCACTACCCCCTAGGATGGCGACCAATTCACCCCTCCACTTT CASSALPPRMATNSPLHF
TRBJ2-7 TRBV19 11 NA NA TGTGCCAGTAGTAACTACGCCGAGCAGTACTTC CASSNYAEQYF